This section outlines one T cell receptor (beta chain) sequence together with its context. This entry is derived from a study of T cells of healthy individuals. MiXCR, run by TCRdb on the 5' RACE reads, gives a single entry per CDR3 protein. The data show about 63,000 distinct CDR3 sequences, about 16% seen once. The CDR3 runs 16 residues. The V gene lost 3 bases and the J gene lost 6 bases, with 15 bases spanning the gap. The germline V gene has CDR1 SNHLY and CDR2 FYNNEI. The V call is TRBV2, the J call TRBJ1-6, with D hard to call. The receptor was isolated from a human donor in good health. The CDR3 nucleotides are TGTGCCAGCAGTGATGGACCCGGAGGACTTAATTCACCCCTCCACTTT. Its translation: CASSDGPGGLNSPLHF.